This T cell receptor (beta chain) comes out of a study of CD8+CD57+ T cells in acquired aplastic anemia. Whoever was chosen for sequencing had shown CD8+CD57+ cell expansion by flow cytometry. Severe acquired aplastic anemia was the diagnosis recorded for all patients. The study profiled TCR beta VDJ and CDR3 using genomic DNA as template. MiXCR, applied by TCRdb to the reads, yields one record per CDR3 protein. The data show about 160,000 distinct CDR3 sequences, 71% seen once. This clonotype turned up a few times. Source material: sorted CD4+, CD8+, or CD8+CD57+ T cells (not recorded which) from PBMCs. The TCR was taken from a human donor with aplastic anemia.

The CDR3 coding sequence is TGCAGCCTCACGATCTACAATGAGCAGTTCTTC. Encoded protein: CSLTIYNEQFF. The V gene is TRBV29-1, the J gene TRBJ2-1; D not certain. V was shortened by 8 bases and J by 3 bases, with 8 bases between the two germline ends. CDR1 is SQVTM, CDR2 ANQGSEA, per germline. CDR3 length equals 11 residues.